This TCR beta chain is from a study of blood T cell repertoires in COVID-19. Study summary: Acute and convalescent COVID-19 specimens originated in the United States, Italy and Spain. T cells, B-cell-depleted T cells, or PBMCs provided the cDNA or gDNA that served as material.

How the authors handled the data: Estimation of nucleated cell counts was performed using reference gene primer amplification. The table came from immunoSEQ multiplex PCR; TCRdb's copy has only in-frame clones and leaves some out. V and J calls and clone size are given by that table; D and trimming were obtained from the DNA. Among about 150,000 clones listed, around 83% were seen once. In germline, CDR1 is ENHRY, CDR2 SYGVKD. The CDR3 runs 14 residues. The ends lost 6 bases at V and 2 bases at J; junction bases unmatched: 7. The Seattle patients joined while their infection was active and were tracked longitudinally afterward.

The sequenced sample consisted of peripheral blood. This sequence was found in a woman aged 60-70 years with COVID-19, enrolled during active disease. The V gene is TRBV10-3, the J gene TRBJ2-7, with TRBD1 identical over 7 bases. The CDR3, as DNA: TGTGCCATCAGCCAAGGACAGGACACCTACGAGCAGTACGTC. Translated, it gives CAISQGQDTYEQYV.